These 27 T cell receptor beta chains share one sample of origin, sequenced in a study of cytomegalovirus exposure and HLA in healthy donors. Produced via immunoSEQ multiplex PCR; TCRdb's table is partial and in-frame only. This table has tens of thousands of clones, roughly nine tenths appearing once. Sequencing was performed on PBMCs. The receptors originated from a man aged 18 to 30 in good health and CMV-seronegative.

V gene TRBV7-9 combines with J gene TRBJ2-7; TRBD1 is a possible D gene (5 bases). V lost 5 bases to trimming and J lost 2 bases, with 10 bases between them. This CDR3 has 13 amino acids. Germline assignment: CDR1 SEHNR and CDR2 FQNEAQ (reference sequence). CDR3 residues: CASSPSQAYEQYF. In nucleotides, the CDR3 is TGTGCCAGCAGCCCCTCACAGGCCTACGAGCAGTACTTC.

The chain joins TRBV6-5 to TRBJ1-1; D is unresolved. The ends were cut back, 0 bases at V and 9 bases at J, with 17 bases in the middle. This CDR3 contains 15 residues. The V gene's germline CDR1 is MNHEY and CDR2 SVGAGI. The CDR3, as DNA: TGTGCCAGCAGTTACTCGGCAGCCCTAGACCTGAAAGCTTTCTTT. It translates to CASSYSAALDLKAFF.

V usage is TRBV28 and J usage is TRBJ2-1; D call uncertain. CDR3 length: 11 residues. Germline lookup yields CDR1 MDHEN and CDR2 SYDVKM. Trimming took 7 bases from V and 3 from J, leaving 4 bases between them. CDR3 protein: CASTRYNEQFF. CDR3 nucleotide sequence: TGTGCCAGCACCCGCTACAATGAGCAGTTCTTC. The whole variable domain, remainder taken from reference TRBV28 and TRBJ2-1, is DVKVTQSSRYLVKRTGEKVFLECVQDMDHENMFWYRQDPGLGLRLIYFSYDVKMKEKGDIPEGYSVSREKKERFSLILESASTNQTSMYLCASTRYNEQFFGPGTRLTVL.

The chain is built from TRBV7-3 and TRBJ2-2; 7 positions match TRBD1. V shed 2 bases and J 4 bases; nucleotides not matched to a gene: 1. CDR3 length: 14 amino acids. Germline CDR1 reads SGHTA; CDR2 reads FQGTGA. DNA for the CDR3: TGTGCCAGCAGCTTAGGGGACAGCACCGGGGAGCTGTTTTTT. Its translation: CASSLGDSTGELFF.

The sample holds one count of this clone. The chain recombines TRBV2 with TRBJ2-7; 8 bases agree with TRBD2. V lost 6 bases and J lost 2; bases outside the gene matches: 9. This CDR3 spans 15 amino acids. CDR1 and CDR2 (germline): SNHLY, FYNNEI. CDR3 sequence (DNA): TGTGCCAGCAGCCGTGCCCGGGGGGGCACCTACGAGCAGTACTTC. Its protein product is CASSRARGGTYEQYF.

The V and J genes are TRBV6-6 and TRBJ2-1; possible D gene TRBD2, 6 bases. In germline, CDR1 is MNHNY, CDR2 SVGAGI (reference sequence). The V end lost 5 bases, the J end lost 10 bases, and 15 bases lay between the germline ends. The length of the CDR3 is 13 residues. The CDR3 DNA sequence: TGTGCCAGCAGTGCGGGGTGGGGTGACGAGCAGTTCTTC. Its protein product is CASSAGWGDEQFF.

The chain joins TRBV4-3 to TRBJ1-2; the match to TRBD1 covers 7 bases. V was pared by 4 bases and J by 4 bases, with 9 bases of the junction left unmatched. This CDR3 region has 15 residues. The germline gives CDR1 LGHNA, CDR2 YSLEER. The CDR3, as DNA: TGCGCCAGCAGCCCTGGGCGTAAGGGGGCCTATGGCTACACCTTC. Residues: CASSPGRKGAYGYTF.

The chain links TRBV6-5 to TRBJ1-4; TRBD1 is a possible D gene (6 bases). Trimming removed 0 bases from V and 8 bases from J, with 13 bases in between. The CDR3 is made up of 15 amino acids. CDR1 is MNHEY, CDR2 SVGAGI, per germline. The CDR3 coding sequence is TGTGCCAGCAGTTACTCCGGCAGGGGAGACGAAAAACTGTTTTTT. This translates into CASSYSGRGDEKLFF.

V is TRBV28 and J is TRBJ1-1; TRBD1 agrees at 10 bases. Germline loops: CDR1 MDHEN, CDR2 SYDVKM. V trimming: 6 bases; J trimming: 5 bases; junction bases outside the gene matches: 9. The length of the CDR3 is 15 residues. The DNA for the CDR3 is TGTGCCAGCAGGCATGCGGGACAGGGGAGGACTGAAGCTTTCTTT. Residues: CASRHAGQGRTEAFF.

V gene TRBV7-9 combines with J gene TRBJ2-1, with TRBD2 as a possible D gene (6 bases). The CDR3 length is 13 residues. The ends were cut back, 0 bases at V and 16 bases at J, with 16 bases in the middle. The germline gives CDR1 SEHNR, CDR2 FQNEAQ (reference sequence). CDR3 residues: CASSLAGRQVLFF. CDR3 DNA: TGTGCCAGCAGCTTAGCAGGGAGGCAGGTCCTTTTCTTC.

The V call is TRBV5-1, the J call TRBJ2-1, with D perhaps matching TRBD2 (5 bases). CDR1 and CDR2 from the germline V gene are SGHRS and YFSETQ. The CDR3 length is 13 residues. V was cut by 5 bases and J by 8 bases, with 14 bases left in between. CDR3 coding DNA: TGCGCCAGCAGGGACTCACCGTGGGATGAGCAGTTCTTC. Its protein product is CASRDSPWDEQFF.

This sequence joins TRBV6-5 and TRBJ1-5; no clear D gene. CDR3 size: 13 residues. Germline CDR1 MNHEY, CDR2 SVGAGI. V lost 2 bases to trimming and J lost 7 bases, with 9 bases between them. The CDR3 reads CASSYAIRQPQHF. The CDR3 DNA is TGTGCCAGCAGTTACGCCATCAGGCAGCCCCAGCATTTT.

This rearrangement joins TRBV10-3 to TRBJ2-1; 10 bases are a match to TRBD2. CDR1 ENHRY and CDR2 SYGVKD come from the germline V gene. V gave up 4 bases and J gave up 2 bases; unmatched junction bases: 2. CDR3 length equals 15 residues. CDR3 sequence: CAISGTSGPYNEQFF. The CDR3 DNA reads TGTGCCATCAGTGGGACTAGCGGACCCTACAATGAGCAGTTCTTC.

V and J are TRBV9 and TRBJ2-7; TRBD1 matches 9 bases. The V segment lost 4 bases and the J segment 3 bases; nucleotides outside the gene matches: 5. Germline values: CDR1 SGDLS, CDR2 YYNGEE. This CDR3 is 14 amino acids long. The CDR3 sequence: CASSPGTGFYEQYF. The CDR3 DNA reads as TGTGCCAGCAGCCCCGGGACAGGGTTCTACGAGCAGTACTTC.

J is TRBJ2-1 and V is TRBV27; 7 bases match TRBD2. Germline V CDR1 and CDR2: MNHEY, SMNVEV (reference sequence). This CDR3 spans 15 amino acids. The V segment lost 2 bases and the J segment 6 bases; nucleotides outside the gene matches: 7. In DNA, the CDR3 is TGTGCCAGCAGTTTACCTGGCGGGAGCCGCAATGAGCAGTTCTTC. Amino acid sequence: CASSLPGGSRNEQFF.

This clone was counted a few times. The chain uses TRBV9 and TRBJ2-2; D unresolved. Trimming took 3 bases from V and 0 from J, leaving 9 bases between them. The CDR3 totals 15 residues. The V gene's germline CDR1 is SGDLS and CDR2 YYNGEE. CDR3 in DNA: TGTGCCAGCAGCGAGCGCGCCACGAACACCGGGGAGCTGTTTTTT. The encoded protein is CASSERATNTGELFF.

The chain combines TRBV19 with TRBJ1-2; 10 nucleotides agree with TRBD1. This CDR3 is 16 amino acids long. The J segment lost 4 bases and the V segment lost 4 bases, leaving 9 bases of the junction unmatched. Germline CDR1 is LNHDA and CDR2 is SQIVND (reference sequence). The CDR3 coding sequence is TGTGCCAGTAGTAAGGGGCCGGGACAGGGGAGCTATGGCTACACCTTC. Amino acids: CASSKGPGQGSYGYTF.

This clone has just one count. The chain combines TRBV28 with TRBJ1-5, with 9 nucleotides matching TRBD1. V shed 6 bases, J shed 7 bases, and the junction held 4 bases outside the gene matches. The germline CDR1 and CDR2 sequences are MDHEN and SYDVKM. There are 13 residues in the CDR3. The CDR3 reads CASRTGGTQPQHF. DNA of the CDR3: TGTGCCAGCAGGACAGGGGGTACGCAGCCCCAGCATTTT.

The chain links TRBV9 to TRBJ1-5; D uncertain. Germline V gene sequence: CDR1 SGDLS, CDR2 YYNGEE. This CDR3 is 15 amino acids long. Deletions cut 0 bases from V and 4 bases from J, with 11 bases between. CDR3 sequence reads: CASSVGADLNQPQHF. DNA of the CDR3: TGTGCCAGCAGCGTAGGCGCGGACTTAAATCAGCCCCAGCATTTT.

The rearrangement joins TRBV13 to TRBJ2-7; 7 positions match TRBD2. With 5 bases clipped from V and 3 bases from J, the junction kept 7 bases outside the gene matches. The CDR3 contains 14 residues. CDR1 is PRHDT and CDR2 is FYEKMQ in the germline V gene (reference sequence). The DNA for the CDR3 is TGTGCCAGCAGCCCCGGGACTAAAATCTACGAGCAGTACTTC. Amino acids: CASSPGTKIYEQYF.

This rearrangement joins TRBV11-3 to TRBJ2-1; 8 positions agree with TRBD2. The CDR3 has 15 residues. Germline V gene sequence: CDR1 SGHNT, CDR2 YENEEA. The trim removed 1 base at V and 7 bases at J, leaving 6 bases unmatched. In nucleotides, the CDR3 is TGTGCCAGCAGCTTAGGGAACAGCGGGAGTAATGAGCAGTTCTTC. Translation: CASSLGNSGSNEQFF.

The chain joins TRBV6-6 to TRBJ2-7; 9 positions agree with TRBD2. Per the germline V gene, CDR1 is MNHNY and CDR2 is SVGAGI (reference sequence). The CDR3 covers 14 residues. V gave up 2 bases and J gave up 2 bases; unmatched junction bases: 1. CDR3 amino acids: CASSYEREAYEQYF. For the CDR3, the DNA is TGTGCCAGCAGTTACGAGCGGGAGGCCTACGAGCAGTACTTC.

The CDR3 DNA follows: TGCAGCGTTGAGGGGGGGACTGGGGCCAACGTCCTGACTTTC. It yields the protein CSVEGGTGANVLTF. The chain employs TRBV29-1 and TRBJ2-6, with 7 bases that match TRBD2. Per germline, CDR1 SQVTM and CDR2 ANQGSEA. The CDR3 has 14 residues. The ends lost 3 bases at V and 2 bases at J; junction bases unmatched: 1.

V and J are TRBV2 and TRBJ2-3; 8 positions agree with TRBD2. This CDR3 is built from 15 residues. V lost 4 bases and J lost 2; bases outside the gene matches: 5. Germline V gene data show CDR1 as SNHLY and CDR2 as FYNNEI. The CDR3 protein is CASSVTSGFTDTQYF. The CDR3 DNA reads TGTGCCAGCAGTGTCACTAGCGGTTTCACAGATACGCAGTATTTT.

V gene TRBV28 combines with J gene TRBJ2-1; TRBD2 matches 8 bases. From germline, CDR1 is MDHEN and CDR2 SYDVKM. The CDR3 totals 12 residues. The V gene end was trimmed by 8 bases and the J gene end by 14 bases; junction bases not matched to a gene: 11. CDR3 protein: CASGPRISGKFF. Here the CDR3 DNA reads TGTGCCAGCGGACCAAGGATTAGCGGGAAGTTCTTC. Full variable domain (rest looked up from reference TRBV28 and TRBJ2-1): DVKVTQSSRYLVKRTGEKVFLECVQDMDHENMFWYRQDPGLGLRLIYFSYDVKMKEKGDIPEGYSVSREKKERFSLILESASTNQTSMYLCASGPRISGKFFGPGTRLTVL.

The rearrangement uses TRBV6-6 and TRBJ2-7, with 9 positions matching TRBD2. V was pared by 6 bases and J by 3 bases, with 6 bases of the junction left unmatched. There are 14 residues in the CDR3. Per germline, CDR1 MNHNY and CDR2 SVGAGI (reference sequence). In DNA, the CDR3 is TGTGCCAGCAGCGGGGTAGCGGGAGTCTACGAGCAGTACTTC. Amino acid sequence: CASSGVAGVYEQYF.

The V and J genes are TRBV5-1 and TRBJ2-5, with D maybe TRBD1 (5 bases). The V gene lost 2 bases and the J gene lost 3 bases, with 8 bases spanning the gap. Germline values: CDR1 SGHRS, CDR2 YFSETQ. CDR3 size: 13 residues. The CDR3 loop is CASSLSGKETQYF. The CDR3 nucleotides are TGCGCCAGCAGCTTATCAGGGAAAGAGACCCAGTACTTC.